This TCR beta chain was identified in a study of cytomegalovirus exposure and HLA in healthy donors. The overall study: Genetic ancestry analysis placed 81% of the 350 to 500 donors that were genotyped in the Caucasian-associated cluster.

At sampling all donors were nominally healthy, likely with unrecorded immune exposures. CDR1 and CDR2 (germline): SGHRS, YFSETQ. CDR3 size: 15 residues. The ends were cut back, 4 bases at V and 5 bases at J, with 18 bases in the middle. Vbeta (60) and Jbeta (13) primers were used in the PCR. TCRdb's copy holds only in-frame clones and misses some; the assay was immunoSEQ multiplex PCR. Among about 130,000 clones listed, approximately 80% were seen once. This clone was recorded a few times. The TCR originated in a man aged 30 to 45 in good health and CMV-seronegative. This chain joins TRBV5-1 and TRBJ1-1; possible D gene TRBD1, 5 bases. The specimen was PBMCs. In DNA form, the CDR3 reads TGCGCCAGCAGCGCGCAGGGTGTTGGGGGGACTGAAGCTTTCTTT. It specifies CASSAQGVGGTEAFF.